One sample yielded the 17 T cell receptor beta chains listed below, sequenced in a study of CXCR3-negative and CXCR3-positive naive CD8 T cells (dated by TCRdb to the late 2010s). Instrument on record: NextSeq 550. The Human TCR Profiling Kit (MiLaboratory) was used to make UMI-labeled 5' RACE TRB cDNA libraries. After the reads were reprocessed by TCRdb, one entry was made per CDR3 protein sequence, with no DNA. The sample has 75,000 to 95,000 distinct CDR3 sequences on record. The top ten hold less than 1.1% of the sample. Sequencing used naive CXCR3- CD8+ T cells from blood. The cell subset or site label, read with the paper, signifies: CD45RO-CCR7+CD27+CD95- naive CD8+ T cells lacking CXCR3 (TNR3-). The receptors were sampled from a human donor in good health. Some clones in this sample may be carry-over from other donors' samples.

The chain joins TRBV27 to TRBJ2-7; TCRdb lists TRBD1, though no DNA is available to test this call. The CDR3 sequence is 14 residues long. Per germline, CDR1 MNHEY and CDR2 SMNVEV (reference sequence). Here the CDR3 reads CASSLSGQRYEQYF.

The chain recombines TRBV18 with TRBJ2-2; TCRdb gives TRBD1 as the D gene, but with no DNA this cannot be confirmed. Germline V gives CDR1 KGHSH, CDR2 LQKENI. This CDR3 is 14 amino acids long. The chain's CDR3 is CASSPSGAPGELFF.

The chain uses TRBV27 and TRBJ1-5. CDR1 and CDR2 (germline): MNHEY, SMNVEV (reference sequence). This CDR3 comprises 14 residues. CDR3 amino acids: CASSDLITNQPQHF.

The chain uses TRBV20-1 and TRBJ1-1; with no DNA, the TCRdb D assignment of TRBD1 cannot be verified. CDR1 and CDR2 (germline): DFQATT, SNEGSKA (reference sequence). This CDR3 has 15 amino acids. This CDR3 is CSALYRDRASTEAFF.

The chain recombines TRBV28 with TRBJ1-1; checking the TCRdb D call of TRBD1 is not possible without DNA. Germline values: CDR1 MDHEN, CDR2 SYDVKM. The CDR3 runs to 15 residues. The CDR3 reads CASSLIDRVNTEAFF. Looking up the rest from reference TRBV28 and TRBJ1-1 gives the full variable domain: DVKVTQSSRYLVKRTGEKVFLECVQDMDHENMFWYRQDPGLGLRLIYFSYDVKMKEKGDIPEGYSVSREKKERFSLILESASTNQTSMYLCASSLIDRVNTEAFFGQGTRLTVV.

This CDR3 reads CSVEGSRYEQYF. The V gene is TRBV29-1, the J gene TRBJ2-7. Looked up from germline, CDR1 is SQVTM and CDR2 is ANQGSEA. The CDR3 totals 12 residues.

This chain uses TRBV27 with TRBJ1-1; TCRdb returns TRBD1, unconfirmable since there is no DNA. Germline values: CDR1 MNHEY, CDR2 SMNVEV (reference sequence). This CDR3 is built from 14 residues. The CDR3 sequence: CASSLGIRGTEAFF.

The chain recombines TRBV19 with TRBJ1-1; no DNA is available, so the TRBD1 call from TCRdb remains unchecked. CDR3 size: 14 residues. Germline V gene lookup returns CDR1 LNHDA and CDR2 SQIVND (reference sequence). CDR3 residues: CASSVDRGPTEAFF.

CDR3 in amino acids: CASSGTGGSDTQYF. V usage is TRBV6-1 and J usage is TRBJ2-3; TCRdb returns TRBD1, unconfirmable since there is no DNA. The V gene's germline CDR1 is MNHNS and CDR2 SASEGT. The CDR3 is 14 amino acids.

The J gene is TRBJ2-7, the V gene TRBV28; TCRdb proposes TRBD1, but this gene call is untestable without DNA. CDR1 and CDR2 (germline): MDHEN, SYDVKM. The CDR3 is made up of 20 amino acids. The CDR3 is CASSPTIGQSRQTSSYEQYF.

This chain uses TRBV11-2 with TRBJ2-5; the TCRdb D gene call, TRBD1, has no DNA to confirm it. The CDR3 runs 17 residues. The germline V gene has CDR1 SGHAT and CDR2 FQNNGV. CDR3 sequence: CASSFRGGRGLKETQYF.

The chain joins TRBV19 to TRBJ2-7. The CDR3 extends over 12 amino acids. Germline V gives CDR1 LNHDA, CDR2 SQIVND (reference sequence). CDR3 sequence reads: CASSTGTYEQYF.

V gene TRBV14 combines with J gene TRBJ2-1; TCRdb returns TRBD1, unconfirmable since there is no DNA. This CDR3 spans 12 amino acids. Germline V CDR1 and CDR2: SGHDN, FVKESK. The CDR3: CASSQDSRRQFF. Combining the CDR3 with reference TRBV14 and TRBJ2-1 gives the whole variable domain EAGVTQFPSHSVIEKGQTVTLRCDPISGHDNLYWYRRVMGKEIKFLLHFVKESKQDESGMPNNRFLAERTGGTYSTLKVQPAELEDSGVYFCASSQDSRRQFFGPGTRLTVL.

The rearrangement uses TRBV7-9 and TRBJ1-5; TCRdb gives TRBD1 as the D gene, but with no DNA this cannot be confirmed. The CDR3 covers 13 residues. Germline lookup yields CDR1 SEHNR and CDR2 FQNEAQ (reference sequence). The CDR3 reads CASSLGPGQPQHF. Drawing the rest from reference TRBV7-9 and TRBJ1-5, the complete variable domain is DTGVSQNPRHKITKRGQNVTFRCDPISEHNRLYWYRQTLGQGPEFLTYFQNEAQLEKSRLLSDRFSAERPKGSFSTLEIQRTEQGDSAMYLCASSLGPGQPQHFGDGTRLSIL.

CDR3: CASSEFGSTDTQYF. This chain uses TRBV10-1 with TRBJ2-3. CDR1 and CDR2 from the germline V gene are WNHNN and SYGVQD (reference sequence). There are 14 residues in the CDR3.

This chain uses TRBV28 with TRBJ1-1. This CDR3 has 14 residues. From germline, CDR1 is MDHEN and CDR2 SYDVKM. CDR3 region: CASSLEPIGTEAFF.

This sequence joins TRBV28 and TRBJ1-2; TCRdb's D call of TRBD1 is untestable without DNA. This CDR3 has 12 residues. The germline V gene encodes CDR1 MDHEN and CDR2 SYDVKM. CDR3 in amino acids: CASRGQGHGYTF.